These 16 T cell receptor beta chains were all obtained from the same sample, sequenced in a study of T cells in Graves' hyperthyroidism and ophthalmopathy. Amplified TCR beta CDR3 regions came from RNA transcripts. The HTBI primer set was used in a first-round RT-PCR of the TCR CDR3. One entry per CDR3 protein, called by TCRdb with MiXCR from the multiplex PCR reads. The sample consists of around 600,000 distinct CDR3 sequences, approximately 14% of them appearing once. Sequenced sample: blood. Receptors originate from a woman aged 25 to 39 with Graves' hyperthyroidism.

In its sample, this clonotype was seen many times. CDR3 coding DNA: TGTGCCAGCAGTACGAGTTGGATATACAATGAGCAGTTCTTC. Its protein is CASSTSWIYNEQFF. The rearrangement joins TRBV7-2 to TRBJ2-1; D uncertain. The CDR3 runs 14 residues. The V end was cut by 6 bases, the J end by 4 bases, with 13 bases between. The V gene's germline CDR1 is SGHTA and CDR2 FQGNSA.

This clonotype was seen more than once but under ten times. This rearrangement joins TRBV29-1 to TRBJ2-7; 9 bases match TRBD2. Trimming took 6 bases from V and 4 from J; bases not matched to a gene: 10. This CDR3 comprises 14 residues. Germline loops: CDR1 SQVTM, CDR2 ANQGSEA. The CDR3 nucleotides are TGCAGCGTATCGGGGACTAGCCGTATGTACGAGCAGTACTTC. It yields the protein CSVSGTSRMYEQYF.

Only a few counts were recorded for this clonotype. This chain joins TRBV7-2 and TRBJ2-1, with 13 bases matching TRBD2. This CDR3 contains 21 residues. Losses at the gene ends were 6 bases for V and 9 bases for J; bases not matched to a gene: 26. Germline-derived CDR1 and CDR2 are SGHTA and FQGNSA. This chain's CDR3 is CASRNGTTIFPGGLAGSEQFF. The CDR3 DNA follows: TGTGCCAGCAGGAACGGGACAACAATCTTCCCAGGGGGACTAGCGGGAAGTGAGCAGTTCTTC.

This clonotype has more than one count but fewer than ten. The chain uses TRBV6-2 or TRBV6-3 and TRBJ1-5, with D possibly matching TRBD1 (5 bases). The CDR3 consists of 14 residues. V lost 6 bases and J 6 bases, leaving 15 bases between the germline ends. The germline V gene encodes CDR1 MNHEY and CDR2 SVGEGT. In DNA, the CDR3 is TGTGCCAGCAGCTCGGCGGGCGGGGCTCAGCCCCAGCATTTT. This sequence encodes CASSSAGGAQPQHF.

This clonotype has more than one count but fewer than ten. V and J are TRBV10-3 and TRBJ1-5; D may be TRBD1 (6 bases). The CDR3 length is 11 residues. The ends were cut back, 2 bases at V and 11 bases at J, with 7 bases in the middle. Per germline, CDR1 ENHRY and CDR2 SYGVKD. CDR3 in DNA: TGTGCCATCAGTGAGGGACAGTCCCAGCATTTT. Its translation: CAISEGQSQHF.

The chain uses TRBV5-5 and TRBJ2-3, with 9 bases matching TRBD2. The CDR3 contains 16 residues. V lost 2 bases and J lost 2; bases outside the gene matches: 6. From germline, CDR1 is SGHKS and CDR2 YYEKEE (reference sequence). The CDR3 is CASSLRTSEPTDTQYF. The CDR3 nucleotides are TGTGCCAGCAGCTTAAGGACTAGCGAACCCACAGATACGCAGTATTTT.

This clonotype was observed at least ten times. This chain connects TRBV12-3 or TRBV12-4 to TRBJ2-1, with a possible D match to TRBD2 (6 bases). CDR3 length: 15 amino acids. The V gene lost 3 bases and the J gene lost 5 bases, with 14 bases spanning the gap. This CDR3 reads CASSLGLANNNEQFF. CDR3 bases: TGTGCCAGCAGTTTGGGTCTAGCGAACAACAATGAGCAGTTCTTC.

This clonotype showed up many times. The gene calls are TRBV12-5 and TRBJ1-1; D is unresolved. V gave up 0 bases and J gave up 1 base, with 12 bases separating them. The CDR3 totals 16 residues. CDR1 LGHNT and CDR2 FRNRAP come from the germline V gene. The CDR3 region is CASGLVIGQQNTEAFF. As DNA, the CDR3 is TGTGCTAGTGGTTTGGTAATAGGGCAACAGAACACTGAAGCTTTCTTT.

This clonotype was observed many times. V and J are TRBV5-6 and TRBJ2-7, with 9 bases aligning to TRBD2. The CDR3 is 17 amino acids. CDR1 is SGHDT, CDR2 YYEEEE, per germline. V gave up 1 base and J gave up 7 bases; unmatched junction bases: 15. CDR3 region: CASSLFVWREGLEEQYF. The CDR3 DNA is TGTGCCAGCAGCTTGTTTGTTTGGCGGGAGGGGCTCGAGGAGCAGTACTTC. The variable domain in full, completed from reference TRBV5-6 and TRBJ2-7, reads DAGVTQSPTHLIKTRGQQVTLRCSPKSGHDTVSWYQQALGQGPQFIFQYYEEEERQRGNFPDRFSGHQFPNYSSELNVNALLLGDSALYLCASSLFVWREGLEEQYFGPGTRLTVT.

The J gene is TRBJ2-2, the V gene TRBV20-1, with D perhaps TRBD2 (6 bases). V shed 5 bases and J shed 3 bases, with 10 bases lying between them. Looked up from germline, CDR1 is DFQATT and CDR2 is SNEGSKA (reference sequence). CDR3 length: 13 amino acids. CDR3 residues: CSALGLHTGELFF. The CDR3 DNA is TGCAGTGCTTTGGGACTGCACACCGGGGAGCTGTTTTTT.

The chain recombines TRBV20-1 with TRBJ2-6; D possibly corresponds to TRBD1 (5 bases). Trimming took off 3 bases at V and 1 base at J, with 7 bases between the two ends. CDR1 and CDR2 (germline): DFQATT, SNEGSKA (reference sequence). The CDR3 contains 14 residues. In nucleotides, the CDR3 is TGCAGTGCTAGTCAGGGATCTGGGGCCAACGTCCTGACTTTC. This encodes CSASQGSGANVLTF.

This clonotype was observed a handful of times. V is TRBV20-1 and J is TRBJ1-2; perhaps TRBD1 as D (6 bases). CDR1 and CDR2 (germline): DFQATT, SNEGSKA (reference sequence). The CDR3 has 16 residues. V lost 3 bases to trimming and J lost 1 base, with 18 bases between them. CDR3 residues: CSASPVDRNFNYGYTF. DNA for the CDR3: TGCAGTGCTAGTCCGGTGGACAGAAATTTTAACTATGGCTACACCTTC.

This clonotype turned up a few times. J is TRBJ2-1 and V is TRBV6-5; 11 nucleotides match TRBD2. The CDR3 is made up of 16 amino acids. CDR1 and CDR2 (germline): MNHEY, SVGAGI. V shed 0 bases, J shed 7 bases, and the junction held 5 bases outside the gene matches. CDR3 coding DNA: TGTGCCAGCAGTTACTCTGTCCTAGCGGGAGGTAATGAGCAGTTCTTC. It is translated as CASSYSVLAGGNEQFF.

This clonotype was observed a handful of times. This chain connects TRBV20-1 to TRBJ2-6; no clear D. This CDR3 has 16 amino acids. Germline CDR1 DFQATT, CDR2 SNEGSKA (reference sequence). V lost 6 bases to trimming and J lost 1 base, with 16 bases between them. CDR3 nucleotide sequence: TGCAGTGCACCCAGTTTCCTTGGGTCTGGGGCCAACGTCCTGACTTTC. Encoded protein: CSAPSFLGSGANVLTF.

The V call is TRBV5-6, the J call TRBJ2-6, with 9 nucleotides matching TRBD1. The J segment lost 2 bases and the V segment lost 5 bases, leaving 2 bases of the junction unmatched. The V gene's germline CDR1 is SGHDT and CDR2 YYEEEE. The CDR3 is 15 residues long. CDR3 residues: CASRWTGAGANVLTF. For the CDR3, the DNA is TGTGCCAGCAGATGGACAGGGGCTGGGGCCAACGTCCTGACTTTC.

This clonotype was observed at least ten times. J is TRBJ2-1 and V is TRBV20-1; TRBD2 matches 13 bases. This CDR3 has 15 residues. Germline CDR1 is DFQATT and CDR2 is SNEGSKA (reference sequence). After removal of 3 bases from V and 12 bases from J, the junction contained 11 bases not matched to a gene. CDR3 nucleotides: TGCAGTGCTAGTGCGGTCGGACTAGCGGGAGAGGGGCAGTTCTTC. Amino acid sequence: CSASAVGLAGEGQFF.